This T cell receptor (beta chain) emerged from a study of blood T cell repertoires in COVID-19. Background on the study: Material from acute and convalescent COVID-19 was sourced from the United States, Italy and Spain. Sample material is recorded as cDNA or gDNA derived from T cells, B-cell-depleted T cells, or PBMCs.

Measured with immunoSEQ multiplex PCR; TCRdb has only the in-frame clones, and not every one. The sample shows 130,000 to 150,000 clones, more than 65% of them seen only once. With 5 bases clipped from V and 1 base from J, the junction kept 4 bases outside the gene matches. The CDR3 covers 15 residues. From germline, CDR1 is SNHLY and CDR2 FYNNEI. This clone was seen a handful of times. The chain joins TRBV2 to TRBJ2-3; 9 bases fit TRBD1. Sequencing used peripheral blood. This TCR was recovered from an elderly man with acute or convalescent COVID-19. The CDR3 coding sequence is TGTGCCAGCAGTAGACAGGGGGAGGGCACAGATACGCAGTATTTT. Amino acids: CASSRQGEGTDTQYF. Filled out from reference TRBV2 and TRBJ2-3, the complete variable domain reads EPEVTQTPSHQVTQMGQEVILRCVPISNHLYFYWYRQILGQKVEFLVSFYNNEISEKSEIFDDQFSVERPDGSNFTLKIRSTKLEDSAMYFCASSRQGEGTDTQYFGPGTRLTVL.